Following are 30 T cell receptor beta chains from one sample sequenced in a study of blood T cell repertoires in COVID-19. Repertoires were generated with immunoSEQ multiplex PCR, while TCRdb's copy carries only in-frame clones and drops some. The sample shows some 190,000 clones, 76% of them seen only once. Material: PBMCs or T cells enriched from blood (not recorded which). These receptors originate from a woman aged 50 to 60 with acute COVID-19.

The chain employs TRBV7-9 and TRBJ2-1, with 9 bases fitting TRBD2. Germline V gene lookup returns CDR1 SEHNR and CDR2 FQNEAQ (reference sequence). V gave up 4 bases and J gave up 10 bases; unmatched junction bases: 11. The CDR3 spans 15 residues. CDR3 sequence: CASSSSRLAGPEQFF. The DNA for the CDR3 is TGTGCCAGCAGCTCGAGTCGGCTAGCGGGACCCGAGCAGTTCTTC.

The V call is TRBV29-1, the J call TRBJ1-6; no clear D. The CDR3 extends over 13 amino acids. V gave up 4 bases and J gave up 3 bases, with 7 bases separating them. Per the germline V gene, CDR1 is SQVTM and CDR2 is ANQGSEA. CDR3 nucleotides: TGCAGCGTTGGGCAGGACTATAATTCACCCCTCCACTTT. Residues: CSVGQDYNSPLHF.

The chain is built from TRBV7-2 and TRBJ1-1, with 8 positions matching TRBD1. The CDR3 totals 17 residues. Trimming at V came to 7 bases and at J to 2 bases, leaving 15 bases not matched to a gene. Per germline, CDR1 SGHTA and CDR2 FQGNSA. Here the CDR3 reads CASTLTGQGTRNTEAFF. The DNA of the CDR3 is TGTGCCAGCACCCTTACTGGACAGGGAACCCGAAACACTGAAGCTTTCTTT.

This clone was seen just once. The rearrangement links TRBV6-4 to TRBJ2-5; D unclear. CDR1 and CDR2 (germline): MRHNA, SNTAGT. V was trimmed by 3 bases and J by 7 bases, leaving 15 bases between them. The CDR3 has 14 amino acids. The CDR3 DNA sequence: TGTGCCAGCAGTGAGTCCGATAGCTCCCCGACCCAGTACTTC. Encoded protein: CASSESDSSPTQYF.

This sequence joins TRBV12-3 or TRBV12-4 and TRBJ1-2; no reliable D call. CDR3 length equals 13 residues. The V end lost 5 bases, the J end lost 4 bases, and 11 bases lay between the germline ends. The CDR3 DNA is TGTGCCAGCAGTCCGAGCGGTGGCTATGGCTACACCTTC. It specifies CASSPSGGYGYTF.

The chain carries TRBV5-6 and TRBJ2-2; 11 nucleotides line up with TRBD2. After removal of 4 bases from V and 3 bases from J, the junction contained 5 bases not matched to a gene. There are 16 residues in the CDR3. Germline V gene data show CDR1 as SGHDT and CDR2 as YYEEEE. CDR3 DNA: TGTGCCAGCAGCAAAAGACTAGCGGGGTACACCGGGGAGCTGTTTTTT. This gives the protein CASSKRLAGYTGELFF. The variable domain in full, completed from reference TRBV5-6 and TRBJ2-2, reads DAGVTQSPTHLIKTRGQQVTLRCSPKSGHDTVSWYQQALGQGPQFIFQYYEEEERQRGNFPDRFSGHQFPNYSSELNVNALLLGDSALYLCASSKRLAGYTGELFFGEGSRLTVL.

The CDR3 protein is CASTLYDRDNSPLHF. CDR3 DNA: TGCGCCAGCACCCTATACGACAGAGATAATTCACCCCTCCACTTT. The chain combines TRBV5-1 with TRBJ1-6; a weak D match, TRBD1 (5 bases). V was shortened by 6 bases and J by 5 bases, with 15 bases between the two germline ends. This CDR3 spans 15 amino acids. Per germline, CDR1 SGHRS and CDR2 YFSETQ. The whole variable domain, filled in from reference TRBV5-1 and TRBJ1-6, reads KAGVTQTPRYLIKTRGQQVTLSCSPISGHRSVSWYQQTPGQGLQFLFEYFSETQRNKGNFPGRFSGRQFSNSRSEMNVSTLELGDSALYLCASTLYDRDNSPLHFGNGTRLTVT.

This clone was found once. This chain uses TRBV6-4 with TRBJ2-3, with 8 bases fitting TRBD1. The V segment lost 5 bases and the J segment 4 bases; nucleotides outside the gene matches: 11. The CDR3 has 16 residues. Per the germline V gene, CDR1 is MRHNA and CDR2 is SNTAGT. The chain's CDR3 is CASSQEKGQGADTQYF. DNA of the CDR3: TGTGCCAGCAGTCAGGAAAAAGGACAGGGCGCAGATACGCAGTATTTT.

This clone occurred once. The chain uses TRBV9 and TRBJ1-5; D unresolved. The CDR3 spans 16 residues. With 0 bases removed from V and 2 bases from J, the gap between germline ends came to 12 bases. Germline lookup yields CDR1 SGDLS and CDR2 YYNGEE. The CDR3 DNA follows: TGTGCCAGCAGCGTAGGGGAGGGATGGGGCAATCAGCCCCAGCATTTT. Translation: CASSVGEGWGNQPQHF.

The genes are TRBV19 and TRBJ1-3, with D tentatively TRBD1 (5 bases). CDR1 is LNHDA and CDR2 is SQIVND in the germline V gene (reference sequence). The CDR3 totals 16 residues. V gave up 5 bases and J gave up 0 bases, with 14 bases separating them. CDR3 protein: CASSDKAGGSGNTIYF. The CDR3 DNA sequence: TGTGCCAGTAGTGATAAGGCGGGGGGCTCTGGAAACACCATATATTTT.

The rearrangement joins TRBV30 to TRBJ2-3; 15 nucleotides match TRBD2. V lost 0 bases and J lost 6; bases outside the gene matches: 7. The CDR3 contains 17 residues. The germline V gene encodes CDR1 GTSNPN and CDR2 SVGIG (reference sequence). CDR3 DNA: TGTGCCTGGAGTGTAGGACTAGCGGGGGGGCCGCGGGATACGCAGTATTTT. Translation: CAWSVGLAGGPRDTQYF.

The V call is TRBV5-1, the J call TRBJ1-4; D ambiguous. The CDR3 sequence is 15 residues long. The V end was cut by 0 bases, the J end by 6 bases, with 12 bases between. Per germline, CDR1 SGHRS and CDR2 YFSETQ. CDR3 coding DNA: TGCGCCAGCAGCTTGGGGGCAGGAGGGCATGAAAAACTGTTTTTT. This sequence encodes CASSLGAGGHEKLFF.

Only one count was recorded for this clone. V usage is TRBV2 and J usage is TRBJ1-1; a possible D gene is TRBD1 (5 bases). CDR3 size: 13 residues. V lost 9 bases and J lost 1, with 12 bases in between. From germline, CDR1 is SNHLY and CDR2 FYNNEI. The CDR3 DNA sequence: TGTGCCAGTATACTAAGGGGGAACACTGAAGCTTTCTTT. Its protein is CASILRGNTEAFF.

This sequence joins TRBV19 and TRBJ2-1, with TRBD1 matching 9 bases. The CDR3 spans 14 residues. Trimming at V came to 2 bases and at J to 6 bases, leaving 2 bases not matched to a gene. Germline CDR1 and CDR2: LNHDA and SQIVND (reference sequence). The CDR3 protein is CASSIRGQGNEQFF. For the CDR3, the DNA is TGTGCCAGTAGTATAAGGGGACAGGGCAATGAGCAGTTCTTC.

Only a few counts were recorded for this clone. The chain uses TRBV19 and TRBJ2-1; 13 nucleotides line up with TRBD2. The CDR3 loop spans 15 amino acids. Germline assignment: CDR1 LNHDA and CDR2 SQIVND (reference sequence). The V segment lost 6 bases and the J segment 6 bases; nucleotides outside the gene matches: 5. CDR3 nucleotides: TGTGCCAGTAGCGTACTAGCGGGGGGGCCCAATGAGCAGTTCTTC. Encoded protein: CASSVLAGGPNEQFF.

In nucleotides, the CDR3 is TGCGCCAGCAGCTCCCGGACCGACAGGACTGAAGCTTTCTTT. Translated, it gives CASSSRTDRTEAFF. This sequence joins TRBV5-1 and TRBJ1-1, with a possible D match to TRBD1 (6 bases). Looked up from germline, CDR1 is SGHRS and CDR2 is YFSETQ. This CDR3 comprises 14 residues. The V gene lost 3 bases and the J gene lost 5 bases, with 14 bases spanning the gap.

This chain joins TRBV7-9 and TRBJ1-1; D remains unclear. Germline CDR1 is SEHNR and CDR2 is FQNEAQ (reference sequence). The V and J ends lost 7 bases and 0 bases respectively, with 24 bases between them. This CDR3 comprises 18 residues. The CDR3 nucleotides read TGTGCCAGCACCCCGCCGGAGGGCGCCGCCGGGTTGAACACTGAAGCTTTCTTT. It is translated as CASTPPEGAAGLNTEAFF.

The DNA of the CDR3 is TGTGCCGGAGAGCGGGGGGGTAGGACAGATACGCAGTATTTT. As protein: CAGERGGRTDTQYF. This chain joins TRBV7-2 and TRBJ2-3, with 10 positions matching TRBD2. Germline V lookup: CDR1 SGHTA, CDR2 FQGNSA. V lost 11 bases, J lost 3 bases, and 8 bases stayed unmatched. The CDR3 is 14 residues long.

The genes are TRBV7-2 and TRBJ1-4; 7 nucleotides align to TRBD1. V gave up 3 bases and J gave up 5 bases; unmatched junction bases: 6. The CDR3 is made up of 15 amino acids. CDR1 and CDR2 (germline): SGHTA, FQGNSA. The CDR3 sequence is CASSFDRVGNEKLFF. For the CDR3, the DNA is TGTGCCAGCAGCTTCGACAGGGTAGGGAATGAAAAACTGTTTTTT.

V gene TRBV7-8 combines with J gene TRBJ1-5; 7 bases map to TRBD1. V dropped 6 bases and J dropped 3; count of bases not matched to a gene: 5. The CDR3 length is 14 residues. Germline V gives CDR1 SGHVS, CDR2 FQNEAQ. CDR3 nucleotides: TGTGCCAGCAGGCTACAGGGGATCAATCAGCCCCAGCATTTT. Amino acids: CASRLQGINQPQHF.

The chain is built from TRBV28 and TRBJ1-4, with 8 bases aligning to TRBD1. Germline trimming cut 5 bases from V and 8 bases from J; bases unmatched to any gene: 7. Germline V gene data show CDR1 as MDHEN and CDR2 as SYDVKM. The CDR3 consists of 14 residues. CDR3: CASSRRQGREKLFF. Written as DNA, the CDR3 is TGTGCCAGCAGTCGTCGACAGGGGAGGGAAAAACTGTTTTTT.

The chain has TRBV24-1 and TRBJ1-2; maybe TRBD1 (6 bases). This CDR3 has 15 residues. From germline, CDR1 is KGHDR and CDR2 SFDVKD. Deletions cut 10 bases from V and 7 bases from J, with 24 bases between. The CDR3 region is CATKGDGGRNSGYTF. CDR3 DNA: TGTGCCACTAAAGGTGACGGGGGGCGGAATTCTGGCTACACCTTC.

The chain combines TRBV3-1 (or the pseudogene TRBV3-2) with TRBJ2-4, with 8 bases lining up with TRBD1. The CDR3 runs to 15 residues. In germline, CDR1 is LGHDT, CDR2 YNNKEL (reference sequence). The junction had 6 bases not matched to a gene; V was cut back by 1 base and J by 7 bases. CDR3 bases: TGTGCCAGCAGCCAAGGGACAGGGAGTAGTAACATTCAGTACTTC. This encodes CASSQGTGSSNIQYF.

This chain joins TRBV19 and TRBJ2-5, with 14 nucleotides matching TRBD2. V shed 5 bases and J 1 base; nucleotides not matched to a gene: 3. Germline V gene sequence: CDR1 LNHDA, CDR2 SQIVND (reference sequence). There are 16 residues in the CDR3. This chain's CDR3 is CASSRTSGGLQETQYF. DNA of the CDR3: TGTGCCAGTAGTCGGACTAGCGGGGGGCTCCAAGAGACCCAGTACTTC.

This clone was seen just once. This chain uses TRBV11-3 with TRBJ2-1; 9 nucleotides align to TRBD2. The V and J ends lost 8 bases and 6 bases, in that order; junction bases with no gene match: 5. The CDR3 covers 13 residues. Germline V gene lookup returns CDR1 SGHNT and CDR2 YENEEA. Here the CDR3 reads CASGSGGGNEQFF. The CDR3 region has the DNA TGTGCCAGCGGTAGCGGGGGAGGCAATGAGCAGTTCTTC. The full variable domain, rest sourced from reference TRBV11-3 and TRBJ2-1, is EAGVVQSPRYKIIEKKQPVAFWCNPISGHNTLYWYLQNLGQGPELLIRYENEEAVDDSQLPKDRFSAERLKGVDSTLKIQPAELGDSAVYLCASGSGGGNEQFFGPGTRLTVL.

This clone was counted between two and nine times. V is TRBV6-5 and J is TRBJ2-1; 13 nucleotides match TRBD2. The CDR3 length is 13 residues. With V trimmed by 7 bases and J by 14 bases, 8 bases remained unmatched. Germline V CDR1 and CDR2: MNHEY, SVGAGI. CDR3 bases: TGTGCCAGCACCAAGACTAGCGGGGGGCAAGAGTTCTTC. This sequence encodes CASTKTSGGQEFF.

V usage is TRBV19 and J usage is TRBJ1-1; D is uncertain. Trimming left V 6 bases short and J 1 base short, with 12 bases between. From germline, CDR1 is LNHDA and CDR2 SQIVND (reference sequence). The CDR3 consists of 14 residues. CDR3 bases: TGTGCCAGTAGGGGGAGGCGCTGGAACACTGAAGCTTTCTTT. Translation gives CASRGRRWNTEAFF.

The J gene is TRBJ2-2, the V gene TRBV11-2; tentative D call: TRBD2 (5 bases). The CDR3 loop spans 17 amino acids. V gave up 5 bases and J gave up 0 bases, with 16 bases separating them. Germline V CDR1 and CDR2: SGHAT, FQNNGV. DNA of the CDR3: TGTGCCAGCAGCGAAATCGGGCGGGCTACGAACACCGGGGAGCTGTTTTTT. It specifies CASSEIGRATNTGELFF.

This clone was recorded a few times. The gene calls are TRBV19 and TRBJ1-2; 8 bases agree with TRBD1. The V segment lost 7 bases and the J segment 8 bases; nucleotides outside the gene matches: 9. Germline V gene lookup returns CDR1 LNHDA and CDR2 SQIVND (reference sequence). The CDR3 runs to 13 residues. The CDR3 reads CASTPGQAWGYTF. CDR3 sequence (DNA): TGTGCCAGTACCCCGGGACAGGCCTGGGGCTACACCTTC.

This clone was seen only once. The CDR3 spells CASSSVGRGNTEAFF. In DNA, the CDR3 is TGTGCCAGCAGCTCGGTAGGCAGGGGAAACACTGAAGCTTTCTTT. The chain joins TRBV11-2 to TRBJ1-1, with D perhaps matching TRBD1 (6 bases). Germline CDR1 reads SGHAT; CDR2 reads FQNNGV. There are 15 residues in the CDR3. Trimming took 4 bases from V and 2 from J, leaving 14 bases between them.